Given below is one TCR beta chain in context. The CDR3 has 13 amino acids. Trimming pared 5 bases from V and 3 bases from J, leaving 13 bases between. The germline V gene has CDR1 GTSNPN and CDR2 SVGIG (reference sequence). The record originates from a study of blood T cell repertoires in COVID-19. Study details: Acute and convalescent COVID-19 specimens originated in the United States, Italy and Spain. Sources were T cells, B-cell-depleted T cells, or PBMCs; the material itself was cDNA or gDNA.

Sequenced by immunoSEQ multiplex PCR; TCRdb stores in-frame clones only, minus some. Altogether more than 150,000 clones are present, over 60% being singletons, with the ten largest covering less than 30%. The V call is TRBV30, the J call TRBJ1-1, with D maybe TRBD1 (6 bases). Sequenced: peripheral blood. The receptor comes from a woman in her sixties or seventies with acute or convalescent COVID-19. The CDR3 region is CAWGPQGYTEAFF. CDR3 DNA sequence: TGTGCCTGGGGGCCTCAGGGGTACACTGAAGCTTTCTTT. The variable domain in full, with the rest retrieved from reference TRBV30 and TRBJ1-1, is SQTIHQWPATLVQPVGSPLSLECTVEGTSNPNLYWYRQAAGRGLQLLFYSVGIGQISSEVPQNLSASRPQDRQFILSSKKLLLSDSGFYLCAWGPQGYTEAFFGQGTRLTVV.